This TCR beta chain was sequenced during a study of T-cell memory formation after mild COVID-19. This clonotype has just a few counts. Its target is not known. TCRdb re-called the 5' RACE reads through MiXCR, storing one row per CDR3 protein. The sample contains just under 550,000 distinct CDR3 sequences, 20% of which appear only once. Germline V gives CDR1 LGHDT, CDR2 YNNKEL (reference sequence). The CDR3 loop spans 20 amino acids. V lost 6 bases to trimming and J lost 0 bases, with 27 bases between them. Findings of the study overall: In pre-infection memory, a portion of responding clones appeared, which suggested that cross-reactive memory joined. Among contracting clones, CD4+ were mainly CM/EM and CD8+ enriched in EMRA.

V and J are TRBV3-1 and TRBJ1-5; the D gene is possibly TRBD1 (6 bases). The receptor was derived from an adult woman who had mild COVID-19 (a few samples of this study predate the infection). Cell type and time point are not known. The sequencing sample was made of PBMCs or a T cell subset sorted from them (not recorded which). The CDR3 reads CASRGVSKGGRIYSNQPQHF. The DNA of the CDR3 is TGTGCCAGCAGAGGCGTATCTAAAGGGGGAAGAATTTATAGCAATCAGCCCCAGCATTTT. Filled out from reference TRBV3-1 and TRBJ1-5, the complete variable domain reads DTAVSQTPKYLVTQMGNDKSIKCEQNLGHDTMYWYKQDSKKFLKIMFSYNNKELIINETVPNRFSPKSPDKAHLNLHINSLELGDSAVYFCASRGVSKGGRIYSNQPQHFGDGTRLSIL.